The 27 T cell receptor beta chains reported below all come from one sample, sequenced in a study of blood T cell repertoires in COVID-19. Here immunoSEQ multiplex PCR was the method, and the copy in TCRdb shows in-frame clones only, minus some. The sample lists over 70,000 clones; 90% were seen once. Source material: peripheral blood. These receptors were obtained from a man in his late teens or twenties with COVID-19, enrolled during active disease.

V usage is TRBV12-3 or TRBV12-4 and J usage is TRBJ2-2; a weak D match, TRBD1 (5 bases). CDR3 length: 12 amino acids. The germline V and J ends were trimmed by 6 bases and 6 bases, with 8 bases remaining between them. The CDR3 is CASSFRAGELFF. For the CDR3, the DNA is TGTGCCAGCAGCTTCAGGGCCGGGGAGCTGTTTTTT.

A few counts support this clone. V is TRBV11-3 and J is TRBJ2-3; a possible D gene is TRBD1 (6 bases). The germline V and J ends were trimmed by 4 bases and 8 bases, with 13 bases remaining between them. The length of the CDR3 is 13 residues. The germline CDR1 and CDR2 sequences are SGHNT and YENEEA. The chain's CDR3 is CASSSTGLGTQYF. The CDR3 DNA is TGTGCCAGCAGCTCTACAGGGCTCGGTACGCAGTATTTT.

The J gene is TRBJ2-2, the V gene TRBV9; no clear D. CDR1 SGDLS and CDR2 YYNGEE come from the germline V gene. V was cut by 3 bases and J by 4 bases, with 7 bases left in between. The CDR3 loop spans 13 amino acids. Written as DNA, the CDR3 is TGTGCCAGCAGCGAGAGCGTCACCGGGGAGCTGTTTTTT. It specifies CASSESVTGELFF.

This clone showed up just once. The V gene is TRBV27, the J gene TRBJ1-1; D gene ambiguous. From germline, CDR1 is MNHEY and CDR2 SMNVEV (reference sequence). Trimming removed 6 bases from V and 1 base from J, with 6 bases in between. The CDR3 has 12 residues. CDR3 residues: CASRRGNTEAFF. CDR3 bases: TGTGCCAGCAGACGGGGGAACACTGAAGCTTTCTTT.

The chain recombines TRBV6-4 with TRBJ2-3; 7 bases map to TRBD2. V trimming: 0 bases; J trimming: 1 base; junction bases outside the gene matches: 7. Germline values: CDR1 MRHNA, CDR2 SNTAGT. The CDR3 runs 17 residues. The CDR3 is CASSDSSSGSGTDTQYF. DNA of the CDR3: TGTGCCAGCAGTGACTCTTCTAGCGGATCGGGCACAGATACGCAGTATTTT.

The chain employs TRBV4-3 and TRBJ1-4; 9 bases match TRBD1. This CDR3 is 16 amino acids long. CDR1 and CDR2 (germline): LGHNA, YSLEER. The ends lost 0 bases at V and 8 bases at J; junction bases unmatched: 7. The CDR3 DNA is TGCGCCAGCAGCCAAGATCCGGGGACAGGGAACGAAAAACTGTTTTTT. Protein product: CASSQDPGTGNEKLFF.

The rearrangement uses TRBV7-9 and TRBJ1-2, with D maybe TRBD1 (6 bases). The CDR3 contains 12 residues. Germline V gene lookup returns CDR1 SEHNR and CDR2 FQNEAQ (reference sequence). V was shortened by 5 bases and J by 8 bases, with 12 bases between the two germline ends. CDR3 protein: CASSRDTGGYTF. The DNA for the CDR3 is TGTGCCAGCAGCCGGGACACGGGGGGCTACACCTTC. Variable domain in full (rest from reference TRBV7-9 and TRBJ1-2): DTGVSQNPRHKITKRGQNVTFRCDPISEHNRLYWYRQTLGQGPEFLTYFQNEAQLEKSRLLSDRFSAERPKGSFSTLEIQRTEQGDSAMYLCASSRDTGGYTFGSGTRLTVV.

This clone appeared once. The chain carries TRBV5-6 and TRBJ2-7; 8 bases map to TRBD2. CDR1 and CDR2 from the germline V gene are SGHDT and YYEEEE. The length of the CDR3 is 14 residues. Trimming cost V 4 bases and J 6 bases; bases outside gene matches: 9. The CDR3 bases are TGTGCCAGCAGCCCCGGACGGGCGGGGGGCGAGCAGTACTTC. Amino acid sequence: CASSPGRAGGEQYF.

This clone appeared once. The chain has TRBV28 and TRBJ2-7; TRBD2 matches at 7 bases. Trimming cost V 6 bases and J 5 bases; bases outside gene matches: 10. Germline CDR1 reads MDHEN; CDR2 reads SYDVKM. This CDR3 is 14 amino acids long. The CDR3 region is CASSRPSGLDEQYF. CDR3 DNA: TGTGCCAGCAGCCGGCCTAGCGGCCTTGACGAGCAGTACTTC.

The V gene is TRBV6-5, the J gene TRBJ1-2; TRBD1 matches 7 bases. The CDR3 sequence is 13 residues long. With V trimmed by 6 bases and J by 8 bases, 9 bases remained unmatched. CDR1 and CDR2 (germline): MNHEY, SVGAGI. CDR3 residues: CASRIDRVGGYTF. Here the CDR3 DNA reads TGTGCCAGCAGGATAGACAGGGTAGGAGGCTACACCTTC.

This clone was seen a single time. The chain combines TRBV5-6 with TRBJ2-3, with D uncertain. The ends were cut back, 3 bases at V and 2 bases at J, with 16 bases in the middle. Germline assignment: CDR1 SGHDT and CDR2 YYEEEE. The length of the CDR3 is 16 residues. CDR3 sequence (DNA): TGTGCCAGCAGCTCGAGCGTTAGACGGGTCACAGATACGCAGTATTTT. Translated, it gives CASSSSVRRVTDTQYF.

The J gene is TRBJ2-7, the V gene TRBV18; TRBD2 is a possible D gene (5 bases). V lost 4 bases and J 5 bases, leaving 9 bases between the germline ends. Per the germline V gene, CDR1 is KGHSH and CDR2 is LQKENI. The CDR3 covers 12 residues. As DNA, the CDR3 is TGTGCCAGCTCACTTTCGGGGAACGAGCAGTACTTC. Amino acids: CASSLSGNEQYF. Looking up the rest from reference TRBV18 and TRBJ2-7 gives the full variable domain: NAGVMQNPRHLVRRRGQEARLRCSPMKGHSHVYWYRQLPEEGLKFMVYLQKENIIDESGMPKERFSAEFPKEGPSILRIQQVVRGDSAAYFCASSLSGNEQYFGPGTRLTVT.

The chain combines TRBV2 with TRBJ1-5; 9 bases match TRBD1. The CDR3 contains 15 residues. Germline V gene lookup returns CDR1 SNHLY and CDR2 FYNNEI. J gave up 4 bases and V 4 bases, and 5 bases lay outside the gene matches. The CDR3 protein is CASSGTGEGNQPQHF. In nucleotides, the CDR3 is TGTGCCAGCAGTGGGACAGGGGAGGGGAATCAGCCCCAGCATTTT.

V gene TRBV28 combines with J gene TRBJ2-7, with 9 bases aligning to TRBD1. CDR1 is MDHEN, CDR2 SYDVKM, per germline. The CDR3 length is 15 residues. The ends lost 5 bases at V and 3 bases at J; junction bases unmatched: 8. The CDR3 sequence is CASSPTLDRGYEQYF. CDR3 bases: TGTGCCAGCAGTCCCACTTTGGACAGGGGCTACGAGCAGTACTTC. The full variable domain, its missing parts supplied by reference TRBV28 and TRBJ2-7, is DVKVTQSSRYLVKRTGEKVFLECVQDMDHENMFWYRQDPGLGLRLIYFSYDVKMKEKGDIPEGYSVSREKKERFSLILESASTNQTSMYLCASSPTLDRGYEQYFGPGTRLTVT.

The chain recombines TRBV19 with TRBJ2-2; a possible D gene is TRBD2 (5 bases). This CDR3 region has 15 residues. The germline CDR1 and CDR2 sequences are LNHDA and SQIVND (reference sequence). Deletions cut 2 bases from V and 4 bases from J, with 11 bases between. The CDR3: CASSISPGLTGELFF. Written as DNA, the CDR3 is TGTGCCAGTAGTATATCCCCAGGACTCACCGGGGAGCTGTTTTTT.

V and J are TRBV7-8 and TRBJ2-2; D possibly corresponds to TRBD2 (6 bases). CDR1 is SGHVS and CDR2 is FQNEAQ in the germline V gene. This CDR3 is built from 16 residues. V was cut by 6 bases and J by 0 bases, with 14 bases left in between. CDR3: CASRMGTFPNTGELFF. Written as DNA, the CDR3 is TGTGCCAGCAGGATGGGGACTTTTCCGAACACCGGGGAGCTGTTTTTT.

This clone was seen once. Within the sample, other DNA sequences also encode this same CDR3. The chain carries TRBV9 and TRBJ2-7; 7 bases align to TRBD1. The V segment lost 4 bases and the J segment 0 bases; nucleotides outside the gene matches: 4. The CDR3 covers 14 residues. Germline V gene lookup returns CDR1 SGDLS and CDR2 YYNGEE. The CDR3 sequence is CASSSDRSSYEQYF. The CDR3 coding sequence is TGTGCCAGCAGCTCGGACAGGAGCTCCTACGAGCAGTACTTC.

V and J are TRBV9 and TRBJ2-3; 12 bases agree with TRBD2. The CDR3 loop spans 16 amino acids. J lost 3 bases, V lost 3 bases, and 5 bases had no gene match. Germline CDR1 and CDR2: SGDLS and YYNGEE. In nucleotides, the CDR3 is TGTGCCAGCAGCGAGACTAGCGGGAGTTGGACAGATACGCAGTATTTT. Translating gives CASSETSGSWTDTQYF.

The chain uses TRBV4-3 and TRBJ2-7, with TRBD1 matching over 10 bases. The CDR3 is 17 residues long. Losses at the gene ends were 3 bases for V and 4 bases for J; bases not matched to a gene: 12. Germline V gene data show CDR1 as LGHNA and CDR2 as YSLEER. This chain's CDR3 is CASSQGGPGQGFYEQYF. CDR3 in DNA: TGCGCCAGCAGCCAGGGAGGACCGGGACAGGGGTTTTACGAGCAGTACTTC.

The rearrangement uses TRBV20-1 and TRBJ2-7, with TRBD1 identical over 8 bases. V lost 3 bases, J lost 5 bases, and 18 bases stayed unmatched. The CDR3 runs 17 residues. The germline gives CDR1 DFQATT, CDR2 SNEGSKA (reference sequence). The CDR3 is CSASYGPPRQGSHEQYF. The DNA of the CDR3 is TGCAGTGCTAGTTATGGGCCCCCGCGACAGGGGAGCCACGAGCAGTACTTC.

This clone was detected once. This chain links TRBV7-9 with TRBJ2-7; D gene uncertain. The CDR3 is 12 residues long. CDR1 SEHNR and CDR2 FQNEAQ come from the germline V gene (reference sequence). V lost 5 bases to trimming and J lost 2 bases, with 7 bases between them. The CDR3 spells CASSLYTYEQYF. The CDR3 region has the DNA TGTGCCAGCAGCCTTTACACCTACGAGCAGTACTTC.

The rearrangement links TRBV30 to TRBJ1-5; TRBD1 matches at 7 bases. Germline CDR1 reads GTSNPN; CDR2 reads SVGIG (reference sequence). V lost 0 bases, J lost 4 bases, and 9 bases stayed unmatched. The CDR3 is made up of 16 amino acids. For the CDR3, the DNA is TGTGCCTGGAGTGTACAGGGAACAGGGGCAAATCAGCCCCAGCATTTT. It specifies CAWSVQGTGANQPQHF.

CDR3: CASHRGSGNTIYF. DNA of the CDR3: TGTGCCAGTCACAGGGGCTCTGGAAACACCATATATTTT. V gene TRBV2 combines with J gene TRBJ1-3, with TRBD1 matching 7 bases. CDR1 is SNHLY, CDR2 FYNNEI, per germline. The CDR3 is made up of 13 amino acids. V shed 9 bases and J 0 bases; nucleotides not matched to a gene: 2.

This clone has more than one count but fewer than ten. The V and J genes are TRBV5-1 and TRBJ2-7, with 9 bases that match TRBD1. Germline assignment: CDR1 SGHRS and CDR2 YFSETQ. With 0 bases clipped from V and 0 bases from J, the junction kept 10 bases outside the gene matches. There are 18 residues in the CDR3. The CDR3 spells CASSLASGGTGFSYEQYF. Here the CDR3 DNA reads TGCGCCAGCAGCTTGGCTTCCGGGGGGACAGGGTTCTCCTACGAGCAGTACTTC.

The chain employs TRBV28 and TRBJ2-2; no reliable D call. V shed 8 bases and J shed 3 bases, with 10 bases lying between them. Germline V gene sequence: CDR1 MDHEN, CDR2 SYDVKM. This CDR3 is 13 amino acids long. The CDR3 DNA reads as TGTGCCAGCGCTCGTCTATACACCGGGGAGCTGTTTTTT. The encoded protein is CASARLYTGELFF.

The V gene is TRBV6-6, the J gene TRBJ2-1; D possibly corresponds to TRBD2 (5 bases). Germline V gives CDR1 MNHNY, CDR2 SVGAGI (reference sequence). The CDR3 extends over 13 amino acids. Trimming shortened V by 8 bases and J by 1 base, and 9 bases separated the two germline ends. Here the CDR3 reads CASAEGSYNEQFF. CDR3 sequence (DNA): TGTGCCAGCGCCGAGGGTTCCTACAATGAGCAGTTCTTC.

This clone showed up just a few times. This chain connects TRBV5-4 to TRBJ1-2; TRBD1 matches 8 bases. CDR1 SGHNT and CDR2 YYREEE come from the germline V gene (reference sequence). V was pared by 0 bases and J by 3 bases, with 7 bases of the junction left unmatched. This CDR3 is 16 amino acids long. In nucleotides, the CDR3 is TGTGCCAGCAGCTTGGCCCTGGGACAGGAAGACTATGGCTACACCTTC. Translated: CASSLALGQEDYGYTF.